This T cell receptor (beta chain) was profiled in a study of chemoradiotherapy in HPV16-positive cancers. Study-wide results and limits: Better recurrence-free survival went with HPV-responsive T-cell expansion in HPV16-positive patients.

About this clone: Antigen unknown.

Germline lookup yields CDR1 MDHEN and CDR2 SYDVKM. The CDR3 loop spans 19 amino acids. Trimming removed 5 bases from V and 5 bases from J; junction bases left unmatched: 22. Only in-frame clones appear in the TCRdb table, and some are missing; sequencing was by immunoSEQ multiplex PCR. The sample yields 15,000 to 20,000 clones, 90% seen once. Material: blood, obtained from a patient who underwent chemoradiotherapy. The TCR originated in a human donor with HPV-associated anogenital cancer. The gene calls are TRBV28 and TRBJ1-2, with 8 bases fitting TRBD1. CDR3: CASSASPWRLRGRGYGYTF. CDR3 DNA sequence: TGTGCCAGCAGTGCCTCCCCCTGGAGGCTCAGGGGGCGAGGGTATGGCTACACCTTC.